This T cell receptor beta chain is from a study of response to subunit inactivated influenza vaccine. Study-level findings and limits: It was suggested by the authors that few new T cells are recruited by each seasonal influenza vaccination.

Trimming removed 5 bases from V and 4 bases from J; junction bases left unmatched: 5. This CDR3 has 14 amino acids. TCRdb analysed the RT-PCR reads with MiXCR anew, one entry per CDR3 protein. The sample contains about 530,000 distinct CDR3 sequences, 10% to 15% of which appear only once. This clonotype has only a few counts. The antigen remains unidentified. The sample in question was PBMCs from blood, obtained 45 days after vaccination. The source is a man aged 50 or older who received an inactivated influenza vaccine. This chain uses TRBV12-3 or TRBV12-4 with TRBJ2-1; 7 bases match TRBD2. CDR3 in DNA: TGTGCCAGCAGTCCTAGCGGTCAATACAATGAGCAGTTCTTC. Translating gives CASSPSGQYNEQFF.